The 32 T cell receptor beta chains presented below share a single source sample, sequenced in a study of somatic mutations in cytotoxic T cells in rheumatoid arthritis. Using immunoSEQ multiplex PCR, the repertoire was profiled, and TCRdb retains in-frame clones only, with some absent. Of roughly 16,000 clones listed, around 80% are singletons. The material sequenced was CD8+ T cells sorted from blood. These receptors came from a woman in her 50s with rheumatoid arthritis.

The genes are TRBV7-9 and TRBJ1-1, with TRBD1 as a possible D gene (5 bases). CDR3 length equals 12 residues. The germline V and J ends were trimmed by 1 base and 8 bases, with 8 bases remaining between them. The V gene's germline CDR1 is SEHNR and CDR2 FQNEAQ (reference sequence). CDR3 loop: CASSLGRDEAFF. CDR3 bases: TGTGCCAGCAGCTTAGGCAGGGACGAAGCTTTCTTT.

The chain has TRBV28 and TRBJ2-2; 7 nucleotides agree with TRBD1. V trimming: 7 bases; J trimming: 1 base; junction bases outside the gene matches: 3. The CDR3 sequence is 14 residues long. CDR1 and CDR2 from the germline V gene are MDHEN and SYDVKM. The CDR3 loop is CASKGTENTGELFF. The CDR3, as DNA: TGTGCCAGCAAGGGGACAGAGAACACCGGGGAGCTGTTTTTT.

V gene TRBV5-6 combines with J gene TRBJ1-5, with 7 bases matching TRBD1. Germline V lookup: CDR1 SGHDT, CDR2 YYEEEE. V shed 4 bases, J shed 8 bases, and the junction held 12 bases outside the gene matches. CDR3 size: 15 residues. CDR3 sequence reads: CASSTGARGNKPQHF. The CDR3 DNA follows: TGTGCCAGCAGCACGGGGGCCAGGGGGAATAAGCCCCAGCATTTT.

This clone was seen only a few times. The chain recombines TRBV19 with TRBJ1-5, with D possibly matching TRBD1 (6 bases). Between the trimmed V and J ends, which lost 0 bases and 5 bases, there was a span of 11 bases. Germline CDR1 LNHDA, CDR2 SQIVND (reference sequence). The CDR3 totals 15 residues. CDR3 sequence: CASSIDTPGDQPQHF. CDR3 sequence (DNA): TGTGCCAGTAGTATAGATACGCCAGGGGATCAGCCCCAGCATTTT.

The V gene is TRBV30, the J gene TRBJ2-2, with 9 bases that match TRBD1. With V trimmed by 0 bases and J by 1 base, 3 bases remained unmatched. The CDR3 is made up of 16 amino acids. The germline CDR1 and CDR2 sequences are GTSNPN and SVGIG (reference sequence). The CDR3 is CAWSVGTGRNTGELFF. The DNA for the CDR3 is TGTGCCTGGAGTGTAGGGACAGGGAGGAACACCGGGGAGCTGTTTTTT.

CDR3 bases: TGCGCCAGCAGCTTGGGACTGGCCACTGAAGCTTTCTTT. Its translation is CASSLGLATEAFF. The chain combines TRBV10-1 with TRBJ1-1; TRBD1 is a possible D gene (5 bases). CDR1 WNHNN and CDR2 SYGVQD come from the germline V gene (reference sequence). V lost 6 bases and J 4 bases, leaving 12 bases between the germline ends. The CDR3 extends over 13 amino acids.

The chain is built from TRBV12-2 and TRBJ2-1; the table's D call, TRBD1, has no DNA check behind it. TRBV12-2 is recorded as a pseudogene. The CDR3 extends over 17 amino acids. The DNA of the CDR3 is TGTGCAAGTCGCTTAGGGCCAGGGGGCTTGTTCTACAATGAGCAGTTCTTC. Amino acid sequence: CASRLGPGGLFYNEQFF.

In its sample, this clone was seen a few times. V usage is TRBV30 and J usage is TRBJ1-1, with D hard to call. Trimming took 0 bases from V and 10 from J, leaving 15 bases between them. CDR1 and CDR2 from the germline V gene are GTSNPN and SVGIG (reference sequence). This CDR3 is built from 13 residues. The CDR3 spells CAWSVGRRFRAFF. CDR3 DNA sequence: TGTGCCTGGAGTGTTGGTCGGCGCTTTCGAGCTTTCTTT.

In its sample, this clone was seen once. The rearrangement uses TRBV9 and TRBJ2-7, with 7 bases aligning to TRBD1. The germline CDR1 and CDR2 sequences are SGDLS and YYNGEE. The CDR3 spans 14 residues. Unmatched junction bases numbered 1, after V lost 0 bases and J lost 1 base. CDR3 protein: CASSVGDSSYEQYF. The DNA of the CDR3 is TGTGCCAGCAGCGTAGGGGACAGTTCCTACGAGCAGTACTTC.

This chain connects TRBV7-9 to TRBJ1-3, with D possibly matching TRBD1 (5 bases). CDR1 and CDR2 from the germline V gene are SEHNR and FQNEAQ (reference sequence). This CDR3 region has 15 residues. The ends were cut back, 7 bases at V and 0 bases at J, with 13 bases in the middle. The CDR3 DNA sequence: TGTGCCAGCAACCCTGACAGCAGCTCTGGAAACACCATATATTTT. As protein: CASNPDSSSGNTIYF.

The chain employs TRBV7-7 and TRBJ1-4, with a possible D match to TRBD1 (5 bases). CDR3 length: 14 residues. Trimming shortened V by 3 bases and J by 8 bases, and 13 bases separated the two germline ends. CDR1 is SSHAT and CDR2 is FNYEAQ in the germline V gene (reference sequence). The DNA of the CDR3 is TGTGCCAGCAGCTTGGACATTGGGGCGGAAAAACTGTTTTTT. Amino acids: CASSLDIGAEKLFF.

The genes are TRBV9 and TRBJ2-5, with D unresolved. In germline, CDR1 is SGDLS, CDR2 YYNGEE. This CDR3 is built from 14 residues. V lost 4 bases, J lost 3 bases, and 13 bases lay in between. The CDR3 sequence: CASSPPDGEETQYF. The CDR3 DNA follows: TGTGCCAGCAGCCCACCGGACGGAGAAGAGACCCAGTACTTC.

V and J are TRBV5-5 and TRBJ1-3; D is possibly TRBD1 (6 bases). Trimming stripped 0 bases from V and 1 base from J, with 8 bases between. Germline V CDR1 and CDR2: SGHKS, YYEKEE (reference sequence). The CDR3 consists of 15 residues. The CDR3, as DNA: TGTGCCAGCAGCTTGGGGGGGCAGTCTGGAAACACCATATATTTT. Its translation: CASSLGGQSGNTIYF. The full variable domain, rest sourced from reference TRBV5-5 and TRBJ1-3, is DAGVTQSPTHLIKTRGQQVTLRCSPISGHKSVSWYQQVLGQGPQFIFQYYEKEERGRGNFPDRFSARQFPNYSSELNVNALLLGDSALYLCASSLGGQSGNTIYFGEGSWLTVV.

V usage is TRBV4-2 and J usage is TRBJ2-3; 7 nucleotides agree with TRBD2. The V gene's germline CDR1 is LGHNA and CDR2 YNFKEQ. The CDR3 runs to 15 residues. V gave up 0 bases and J gave up 2 bases; unmatched junction bases: 2. CDR3 DNA sequence: TGTGCCAGCAGCCAAGAGCGGGGGTTCACAGATACGCAGTATTTT. It translates to CASSQERGFTDTQYF.

The V call is TRBV25-1, the J call TRBJ2-5; unclear D gene. The length of the CDR3 is 13 residues. Germline V gives CDR1 MGHDK, CDR2 SYGVNS. Trimming left V 1 base short and J 0 bases short, with 3 bases between. Here the CDR3 DNA reads TGTGCCAGCAGTGAATCCCACCAAGAGACCCAGTACTTC. This translates into CASSESHQETQYF.

In this sample, this clone turned up a few times. The chain links TRBV27 to TRBJ1-1; D is perhaps TRBD1 (6 bases). Germline V gene data show CDR1 as MNHEY and CDR2 as SMNVEV (reference sequence). V lost 2 bases and J lost 0, with 16 bases in between. This CDR3 has 17 amino acids. The CDR3 region has the DNA TGTGCCAGCAGTTTAGGACAGATAACCTTCATGAACACTGAAGCTTTCTTT. Its translation: CASSLGQITFMNTEAFF.

The chain carries TRBV19 and TRBJ2-7; D may be TRBD1 (5 bases). The CDR3 spans 16 residues. V was pared by 4 bases and J by 0 bases, with 16 bases between. Per the germline V gene, CDR1 is LNHDA and CDR2 is SQIVND (reference sequence). The CDR3 protein is CASSTPPDTSSYEQYF. The CDR3 coding sequence is TGTGCCAGTAGTACGCCCCCGGACACCAGCTCCTACGAGCAGTACTTC.

V is TRBV18 and J is TRBJ1-1; D is possibly TRBD1 (6 bases). The germline V gene encodes CDR1 KGHSH and CDR2 LQKENI. This CDR3 comprises 15 residues. Trimming took 3 bases from V and 4 from J, leaving 15 bases between them. CDR3 protein: CASSPRQDKVTEAFF. The CDR3 DNA sequence: TGTGCCAGCTCACCCAGACAGGATAAGGTCACTGAAGCTTTCTTT.

This chain uses TRBV9 with TRBJ2-7, with 7 bases identical to TRBD2. V trimming: 0 bases; J trimming: 2 bases; junction bases outside the gene matches: 5. Germline V gene data show CDR1 as SGDLS and CDR2 as YYNGEE. The CDR3 totals 15 residues. The CDR3 is CASSVAEGGTYEQYF. The CDR3 DNA reads TGTGCCAGCAGCGTAGCTGAGGGAGGGACCTACGAGCAGTACTTC.

The chain carries TRBV4-3 and TRBJ1-6; D unclear. The CDR3 consists of 15 residues. The V gene lost 0 bases and the J gene lost 10 bases, with 13 bases spanning the gap. Germline V gene sequence: CDR1 LGHNA, CDR2 YSLEER. Written as DNA, the CDR3 is TGCGCCAGCAGCCAAGAGCCACCCGGGTTGTCACCCCTCCACTTT. Amino acids: CASSQEPPGLSPLHF.

The V and J genes are TRBV27 and TRBJ2-5; a possible D gene is TRBD1 (6 bases). Germline V CDR1 and CDR2: MNHEY, SMNVEV (reference sequence). V lost 6 bases to trimming and J lost 2 bases, with 13 bases between them. The CDR3 loop spans 14 amino acids. The CDR3 DNA follows: TGTGCCAGCAGCCCCGTGACAGGACAAGAGACCCAGTACTTC. Protein: CASSPVTGQETQYF.

The chain joins TRBV19 to TRBJ2-7; 9 positions agree with TRBD1. The germline CDR1 and CDR2 sequences are LNHDA and SQIVND (reference sequence). The CDR3 runs 14 residues. V trimming: 3 bases; J trimming: 6 bases; junction bases outside the gene matches: 6. For the CDR3, the DNA is TGTGCCAGTAGTATGGGGACAGGGAATTCCGAGCAGTACTTC. This translates into CASSMGTGNSEQYF.

The chain is built from TRBV9 and TRBJ2-7; 14 positions match TRBD2. In germline, CDR1 is SGDLS, CDR2 YYNGEE. This CDR3 is 17 amino acids long. Trimming took 4 bases from V and 4 from J; bases not matched to a gene: 10. CDR3 DNA sequence: TGTGCCAGCAGCCCATCCGGGACTAGCGGGAGTTTGTACGAGCAGTACTTC. Encoded protein: CASSPSGTSGSLYEQYF.

The chain has TRBV29-1 and TRBJ2-3, with no clear D. The CDR3 runs to 12 residues. Germline V gene data show CDR1 as SQVTM and CDR2 as ANQGSEA. V lost 6 bases and J lost 2, with 9 bases in between. The CDR3 sequence: CSVWDYTDTQYF. The CDR3, as DNA: TGCAGCGTGTGGGATTACACAGATACGCAGTATTTT.

This clone is large (0.1 to 1%) in the sample. The genes are TRBV6-4 and TRBJ2-1, with a tentative D call TRBD2 (6 bases). Looked up from germline, CDR1 is MRHNA and CDR2 is SNTAGT. V was cut by 0 bases and J by 6 bases, with 12 bases left in between. The CDR3 sequence is 15 residues long. CDR3 in DNA: TGTGCCAGCAGTGACTCGCCGGCGACTAGCAATGAGCAGTTCTTC. Translated: CASSDSPATSNEQFF.

The V call is TRBV14, the J call TRBJ2-7; 8 bases match TRBD1. The CDR3 has 16 residues. Per the germline V gene, CDR1 is SGHDN and CDR2 is FVKESK. Unmatched junction bases numbered 10, after V lost 1 base and J lost 5 bases. CDR3 sequence: CASSQGGWTGIHEQYF. CDR3 DNA sequence: TGTGCCAGCAGCCAAGGGGGGTGGACAGGGATACACGAGCAGTACTTC.

This chain connects TRBV7-9 to TRBJ2-1, with a tentative D call TRBD2 (5 bases). The CDR3 spans 14 residues. Between the trimmed V and J ends, which lost 7 bases and 8 bases, there was a span of 18 bases. CDR1 is SEHNR and CDR2 is FQNEAQ in the germline V gene (reference sequence). Here the CDR3 DNA reads TGTGCCAGCACCCTAGCTCAGGCCCCCGATGAGCAGTTCTTC. Its protein is CASTLAQAPDEQFF. The full variable domain, rest sourced from reference TRBV7-9 and TRBJ2-1, is DTGVSQNPRHKITKRGQNVTFRCDPISEHNRLYWYRQTLGQGPEFLTYFQNEAQLEKSRLLSDRFSAERPKGSFSTLEIQRTEQGDSAMYLCASTLAQAPDEQFFGPGTRLTVL.

The rearrangement links TRBV6-6 to TRBJ1-1; 9 positions agree with TRBD1. Per germline, CDR1 MNHNY and CDR2 SVGAGI (reference sequence). This CDR3 has 14 residues. Germline trimming cut 11 bases from V and 5 bases from J; bases unmatched to any gene: 12. The CDR3 DNA follows: TGTGCCGCCGGGGGGGACAGGGCGGCGACTGAAGCTTTCTTT. As protein: CAAGGDRAATEAFF.

This chain joins TRBV21-1 and TRBJ1-5. TRBV21-1 is given as a pseudogene. This CDR3 is 12 amino acids long. The CDR3 is CASSKVEDPQHF. The DNA of the CDR3 is TGTGCCAGCAGCAAAGTGGAGGATCCCCAGCATTTT.

This clone was observed a few times. The CDR3 sequence is CASSSGLAGGRRYEQYF. CDR3 in DNA: TGTGCCAGCAGCTCAGGACTAGCGGGAGGGCGGAGGTACGAGCAGTACTTC. The V call is TRBV5-4, the J call TRBJ2-7, with 15 bases matching TRBD2. There are 17 residues in the CDR3. J was trimmed by 4 bases and V by 3 bases; bases with no gene match: 8. Germline V gene sequence: CDR1 SGHNT, CDR2 YYREEE (reference sequence).

The V and J genes are TRBV6-5 and TRBJ2-3; D perhaps matches TRBD1 (5 bases). The ends were cut back, 4 bases at V and 4 bases at J, with 12 bases in the middle. There are 14 residues in the CDR3. Germline V CDR1 and CDR2: MNHEY, SVGAGI. This CDR3 reads CASSSTLGADTQYF. The CDR3, as DNA: TGTGCCAGCAGTTCTACGCTAGGGGCAGATACGCAGTATTTT.

The chain links TRBV14 to TRBJ2-7, with 10 bases matching TRBD2. Germline values: CDR1 SGHDN, CDR2 FVKESK. This CDR3 spans 15 amino acids. Trimming cost V 0 bases and J 4 bases; bases outside gene matches: 3. DNA of the CDR3: TGTGCCAGCAGCCAAGAGACTAGCGGGTATTACGAGCAGTACTTC. It yields the protein CASSQETSGYYEQYF.